This T cell receptor beta chain was observed in a study of CD8 T cells in Susac syndrome. Findings and limits, study-wide: Only a relatively small number of individuals were included in the TCR sequencing and HLA analysis.

Reverse transcription of about 0.45 to 1 ug RNA was carried out with random hexamers. The authors amplified TCR beta CDR3 across 54 Vbeta and 13 Jbeta using immunoSEQ multiplex PCR. Each CDR3 protein gets one entry after TCRdb re-called the immunoSEQ multiplex PCR reads with MiXCR. The sample includes around 300,000 distinct CDR3 sequences, around 85% seen only once; the top ten take 0.2% to 0.25%. The TEMRA cells underwent FACS enrichment, while the CD8+ and CD4+ T cells underwent negative isolation. The CDR3 runs to 17 residues. V was pared by 5 bases and J by 1 base, with 11 bases of the junction left unmatched. CDR1 and CDR2 from the germline V gene are LNHDA and SQIVND (reference sequence). This clonotype was seen only once. As yet, its antigen is unknown.

The chain recombines TRBV19 with TRBJ2-4, with 7 bases lining up with TRBD1. Sequences were obtained from CD8+ T cells from PBMCs. The receptor comes from a human donor with multiple sclerosis. CDR3 in amino acids: CASSARQGGFAKNIQYF. The CDR3 coding sequence is TGTGCCAGTAGTGCCCGACAGGGTGGGTTCGCCAAAAACATTCAGTACTTC.